This TCR beta chain was sequenced during a study of lymphopenia after photon versus proton radiotherapy. Overall study findings and caveats: After the lymphocyte nadir, photon-treated repertoires showed oligoclonal expansion, especially of CD8+ Temra cells. Under photons, naive T cells and diversity fell while effector/memory populations rose.

Data came from immunoSEQ multiplex PCR; TCRdb stores just in-frame clones and leaves some out. The table shows 53,000 or so clones, with more than 70% occurring only once. The CDR3 loop spans 14 amino acids. V was cut by 2 bases and J by 4 bases, with 8 bases left in between. In germline, CDR1 is MNHEY, CDR2 SMNVEV (reference sequence). Comment on this clone: What it binds is unknown.

This specimen was peripheral blood, taken from a patient treated with photon-based radiotherapy. This clonotype was obtained from a man aged 45-65 years with gastric cancer. This chain uses TRBV27 with TRBJ2-2; D is uncertain. CDR3 amino acids: CASSLVGVTGELFF. The DNA of the CDR3 is TGTGCCAGCAGTTTAGTCGGAGTCACCGGGGAGCTGTTTTTT.